This T cell receptor (beta chain) was captured by sequencing in a study of radiotherapy plus CTLA-4 blockade in lung cancer. Study conclusions and caveats: Blood TCR clones of tumor origin expanded after radiotherapy plus ipilimumab.

Germline trimming cut 0 bases from V and 0 bases from J; bases unmatched to any gene: 12. Germline CDR1 reads SGHDT; CDR2 reads YYEEEE. This CDR3 has 19 residues. Assay: immunoSEQ multiplex PCR; the TCRdb copy retains only in-frame clones and omits some. Altogether about 31,000 clones are present, more than 75% being singletons, with the ten largest covering roughly 8%. This clone was observed once. Its matching antigen is unknown. This chain connects TRBV5-6 to TRBJ1-3, with 7 bases lining up with TRBD1. The source material was peripheral blood, sampled from a patient treated with radiotherapy plus ipilimumab. The sequence was collected from a human donor with non-small cell lung cancer who had stable disease on radiotherapy plus ipilimumab. The DNA of the CDR3 is TGTGCCAGCAGCTTGGGGGGGACAGCTGGCCGTTACTCTGGAAACACCATATATTTT. Its translation: CASSLGGTAGRYSGNTIYF.